These T cell receptor beta chains were read from a single sample in a study of T cells in Graves' hyperthyroidism and ophthalmopathy. Via MiXCR, TCRdb re-called the multiplex PCR reads, giving one row per CDR3 protein. The sample holds under 300,000 distinct CDR3 sequences, 13% seen once. What was sequenced was blood. Receptors were obtained from a woman in her thirties with Graves' hyperthyroidism that later progressed to Graves' ophthalmopathy. Both conserved end residues are part of each CDR3. A D gene is named only where the DNA matches it firmly. The size of a clone is reported for some rows only, either as once, few or many, or as a class for expanded clones.

j_call: TRBJ2-2
d_call: TRBD2
v_call: TRBV20-1
clone_size: NA
cdr3_nt: TGCAGTGCTAGGAGGGTGACTAGCCCCGGGGAGCTGTTTTTT
cdr3_aa: CSARRVTSPGELFF

j_call: TRBJ2-3
d_call: NA
v_call: TRBV6-1
clone_size: few
cdr3_nt: TGTGCCAGCAGTTGGGCCCCCCCGTCGGCAGATACGCAGTATTTT
cdr3_aa: CASSWAPPSADTQYF

j_call: TRBJ1-1
d_call: TRBD1
v_call: TRBV4-1
clone_size: many
cdr3_nt: TGCGCCAGCAGCCAAGAGAAGGGGGCTTACACTGAAGCTTTCTTT
cdr3_aa: CASSQEKGAYTEAFF

j_call: TRBJ2-1
d_call: NA
v_call: TRBV11-1
clone_size: many
cdr3_nt: TGTGCCAGCACCATCATGAGCGCTACTGAGCAGTTCTTC
cdr3_aa: CASTIMSATEQFF

j_call: TRBJ2-7
d_call: NA
v_call: TRBV20-1
clone_size: many
cdr3_nt: TGCAGTGCTAGAAGGACAGTTTACGAGCAGTACTTC
cdr3_aa: CSARRTVYEQYF

j_call: TRBJ2-1
d_call: NA
v_call: TRBV6-6
clone_size: few
cdr3_nt: TGTGCCAGCAGTTACACCCCAGACGTGAATGAGCAGTTCTTC
cdr3_aa: CASSYTPDVNEQFF

j_call: TRBJ2-1
d_call: NA
v_call: TRBV11-1
clone_size: many
cdr3_nt: TGTGCCAGCAGCTTAGCTCCTGGGGGGAACTCCTACAATGAGCAGTTCTTC
cdr3_aa: CASSLAPGGNSYNEQFF

j_call: TRBJ2-2
d_call: TRBD2
v_call: TRBV19
clone_size: NA
cdr3_nt: TGTGCCAGTAGTATGGAAAGCGGGAGGGTCGGCAGCGGGGAGCTGTTTTTT
cdr3_aa: CASSMESGRVGSGELFF

j_call: TRBJ1-2
d_call: NA
v_call: TRBV28
clone_size: NA
cdr3_nt: TGTGCCAGCACCTTAGGACGGTGGCGGGGCTACACCTTC
cdr3_aa: CASTLGRWRGYTF

j_call: TRBJ1-4
d_call: NA
v_call: TRBV5-4
clone_size: NA
cdr3_nt: TGTGCCAGCAGCTTGGCGGATAATGAAAAACTGTTTTTT
cdr3_aa: CASSLADNEKLFF

j_call: TRBJ2-3
d_call: NA
v_call: TRBV5-1
clone_size: once
cdr3_nt: TGCGCCAGCAGCCTATACTCGGCAGATACGCAGTATTTT
cdr3_aa: CASSLYSADTQYF

j_call: TRBJ1-3
d_call: NA
v_call: TRBV20-1
clone_size: many
cdr3_nt: TGCAGTGCTAGAGGGACAGCCGACGCCTCTGGAAACACCATATATTTT
cdr3_aa: CSARGTADASGNTIYF

j_call: TRBJ1-6
d_call: TRBD1
v_call: TRBV5-1
clone_size: NA
cdr3_nt: TGCGCCAGCAGCTTGGTCCAGGGGGCGTCACCCCTCCACTTT
cdr3_aa: CASSLVQGASPLHF

j_call: TRBJ2-7
d_call: TRBD1
v_call: TRBV27
clone_size: many
cdr3_nt: TGTGCCAGCAGTGTGACAGGGGGCTTCTCCTACGAGCAGTACTTC
cdr3_aa: CASSVTGGFSYEQYF

j_call: TRBJ1-5
d_call: TRBD1
v_call: TRBV6-2/TRBV6-3
clone_size: many
cdr3_nt: TGTGCCACCGGGACAGGAAATCAGCCCCAGCATTTT
cdr3_aa: CATGTGNQPQHF

j_call: TRBJ1-5
d_call: NA
v_call: TRBV19
clone_size: many
cdr3_nt: TGTGCCAGTAGTATCGGAGGAACCCGAGACCTCTATAGCAATCAGCCCCAGCATTTT
cdr3_aa: CASSIGGTRDLYSNQPQHF

j_call: TRBJ2-3
d_call: NA
v_call: TRBV24-1
clone_size: many
cdr3_nt: TGTGCCACCAGTGGAACCGGGATTACGTTCCCAGATACGCAGTATTTT
cdr3_aa: CATSGTGITFPDTQYF

j_call: TRBJ2-3
d_call: TRBD2
v_call: TRBV12-3/TRBV12-4
clone_size: many
cdr3_nt: TGTGCCAGCAGTTTAGAACTAGCGGGAGGGTACACAGATACGCAGTATTTT
cdr3_aa: CASSLELAGGYTDTQYF

j_call: TRBJ2-5
d_call: NA
v_call: TRBV7-2
clone_size: NA
cdr3_nt: TGTGCCAGCAGCCCTTCGTCGGGACAAGTCGATGGGACCCAGTACTTC
cdr3_aa: CASSPSSGQVDGTQYF

j_call: TRBJ2-3
d_call: TRBD2
v_call: TRBV5-8
clone_size: NA
cdr3_nt: TGTGCCAGCAGCTTGGACACCGGGACTAGTCATACGCAGTATTTT
cdr3_aa: CASSLDTGTSHTQYF

j_call: TRBJ2-5
d_call: TRBD1
v_call: TRBV5-1
clone_size: many
cdr3_nt: TGCGCCAGCAGCGAGCCTAGGGGGCAGGAGACCCAGTACTTC
cdr3_aa: CASSEPRGQETQYF

j_call: TRBJ2-1
d_call: TRBD2
v_call: TRBV7-8
clone_size: many
cdr3_nt: TGTGCCAGCAGCTTCTTGGGACTAGCGAACAATGAGCAGTTCTTC
cdr3_aa: CASSFLGLANNEQFF

j_call: TRBJ2-6
d_call: TRBD1
v_call: TRBV5-1
clone_size: NA
cdr3_nt: TGCGCCAGCAGCTTAATCACAGGGGTTAGCTCTGGGGCCAACGTCCTGACTTTC
cdr3_aa: CASSLITGVSSGANVLTF

j_call: TRBJ2-1
d_call: TRBD2
v_call: TRBV7-9
clone_size: many
cdr3_nt: TGTGCCAGCAGCTCTACCTGGACTAGCGGGAGCGCCAATGAGCAGTTCTTC
cdr3_aa: CASSSTWTSGSANEQFF

j_call: TRBJ1-5
d_call: NA
v_call: TRBV30
clone_size: many
cdr3_nt: TGTGCCTGGAGTGGCACAAATCAGCCCCAGCATTTT
cdr3_aa: CAWSGTNQPQHF

j_call: TRBJ1-1
d_call: NA
v_call: TRBV6-1
clone_size: many
cdr3_nt: TGTGCCAGCACATTGGGGGTTCGGGGCGCTTTCTTT
cdr3_aa: CASTLGVRGAFF

j_call: TRBJ2-3
d_call: NA
v_call: TRBV9
clone_size: NA
cdr3_nt: TGTGCCAGCAGCCCATACAAGGGGGATACGCAGTATTTT
cdr3_aa: CASSPYKGDTQYF

j_call: TRBJ2-2
d_call: TRBD1
v_call: TRBV6-1
clone_size: NA
cdr3_nt: TGTGCCAGCGGACTTCACAGGGGAACGAACACCGGGGAGCTGTTTTTT
cdr3_aa: CASGLHRGTNTGELFF

j_call: TRBJ1-2
d_call: NA
v_call: TRBV20-1
clone_size: many
cdr3_nt: TGCAGTGCTAGAGTGGTACAGGGTCTCTTCTATGGCTACACCTTC
cdr3_aa: CSARVVQGLFYGYTF